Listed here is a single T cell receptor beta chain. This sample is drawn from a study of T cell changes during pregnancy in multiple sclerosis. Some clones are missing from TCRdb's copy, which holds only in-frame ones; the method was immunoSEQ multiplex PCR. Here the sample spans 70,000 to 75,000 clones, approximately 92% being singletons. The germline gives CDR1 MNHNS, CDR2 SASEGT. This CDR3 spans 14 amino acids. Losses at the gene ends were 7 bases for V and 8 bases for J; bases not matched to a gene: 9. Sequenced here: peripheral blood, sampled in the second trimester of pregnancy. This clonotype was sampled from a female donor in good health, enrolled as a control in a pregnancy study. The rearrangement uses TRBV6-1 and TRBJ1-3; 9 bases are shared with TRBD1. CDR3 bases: TGTGCCAGCATCCCACAGGGGGCTTTGTACACCATATATTTT. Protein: CASIPQGALYTIYF.